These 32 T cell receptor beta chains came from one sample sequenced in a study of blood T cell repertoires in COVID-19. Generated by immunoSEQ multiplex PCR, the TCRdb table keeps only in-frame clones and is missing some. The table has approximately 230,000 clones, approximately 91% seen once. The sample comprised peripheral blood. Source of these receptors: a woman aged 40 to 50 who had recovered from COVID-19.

CDR3 region: CATSRDPPSGGSNNEQFF. The CDR3 region has the DNA TGTGCCACCAGCAGAGATCCCCCTAGCGGGGGGTCTAACAATGAGCAGTTCTTC. This chain links TRBV15 with TRBJ2-1; 11 nucleotides line up with TRBD2. The ends lost 0 bases at V and 5 bases at J; junction bases unmatched: 9. CDR1 and CDR2 (germline): LNHNV, YYDKDF (reference sequence). The CDR3 sequence is 18 residues long.

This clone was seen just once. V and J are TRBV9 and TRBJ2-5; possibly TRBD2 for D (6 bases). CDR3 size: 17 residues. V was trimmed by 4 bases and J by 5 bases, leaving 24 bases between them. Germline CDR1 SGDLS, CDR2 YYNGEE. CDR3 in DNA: TGTGCCAGCAGCCCCGGCCCCGGGGGAACCTCAGGGGAGACCCAGTACTTC. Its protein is CASSPGPGGTSGETQYF.

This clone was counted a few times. CDR3 sequence: CASSQEGSSGDRFF. Here the CDR3 DNA reads TGTGCCAGCAGCCAAGAGGGGAGTAGCGGGGATCGGTTCTTC. The V call is TRBV4-2, the J call TRBJ2-1; 8 positions match TRBD2. Trimming took 0 bases from V and 15 from J; bases not matched to a gene: 10. Germline CDR1 LGHNA, CDR2 YNFKEQ. This CDR3 has 14 residues.

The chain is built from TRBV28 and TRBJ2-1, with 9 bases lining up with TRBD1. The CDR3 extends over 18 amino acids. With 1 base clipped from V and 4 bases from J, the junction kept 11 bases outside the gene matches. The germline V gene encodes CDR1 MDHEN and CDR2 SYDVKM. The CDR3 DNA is TGTGCCAGCAGTTTATATTTAGGACAGGGGACGCTTTACAATGAGCAGTTCTTC. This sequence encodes CASSLYLGQGTLYNEQFF.

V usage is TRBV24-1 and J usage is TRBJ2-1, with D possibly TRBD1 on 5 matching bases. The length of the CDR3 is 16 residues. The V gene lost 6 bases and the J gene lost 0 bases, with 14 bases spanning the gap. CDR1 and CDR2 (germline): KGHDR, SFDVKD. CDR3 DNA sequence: TGTGCCACCAGTACCGATAGGACATACTCCTACAATGAGCAGTTCTTC. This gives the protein CATSTDRTYSYNEQFF.

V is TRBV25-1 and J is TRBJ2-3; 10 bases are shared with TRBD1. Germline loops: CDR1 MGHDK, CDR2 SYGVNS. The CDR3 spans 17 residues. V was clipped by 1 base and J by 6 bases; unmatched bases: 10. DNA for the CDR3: TGTGCCAGCAGTGAATTTACGGGGACAGGGGTGGTTGATACGCAGTATTTT. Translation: CASSEFTGTGVVDTQYF.

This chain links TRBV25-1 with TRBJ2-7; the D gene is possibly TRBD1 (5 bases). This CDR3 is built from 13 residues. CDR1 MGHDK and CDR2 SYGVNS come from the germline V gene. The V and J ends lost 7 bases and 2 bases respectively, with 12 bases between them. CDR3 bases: TGTGCCAGCAAATCGGACAAAGCCTACGAGCAGTACTTC. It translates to CASKSDKAYEQYF.

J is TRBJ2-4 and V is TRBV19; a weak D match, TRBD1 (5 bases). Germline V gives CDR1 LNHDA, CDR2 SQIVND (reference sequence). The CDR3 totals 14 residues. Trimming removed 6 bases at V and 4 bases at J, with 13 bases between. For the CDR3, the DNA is TGTGCCAGTAGGCCAGGGATGGTAAAAAACATTCAGTACTTC. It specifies CASRPGMVKNIQYF.

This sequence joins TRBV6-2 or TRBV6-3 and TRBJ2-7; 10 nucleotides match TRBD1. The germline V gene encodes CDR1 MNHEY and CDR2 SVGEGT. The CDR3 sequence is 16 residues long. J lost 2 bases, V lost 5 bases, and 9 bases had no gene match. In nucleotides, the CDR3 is TGTGCCAGCAGTGACTACCCGGGACAGGGGACCTACGAGCAGTACTTC. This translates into CASSDYPGQGTYEQYF.

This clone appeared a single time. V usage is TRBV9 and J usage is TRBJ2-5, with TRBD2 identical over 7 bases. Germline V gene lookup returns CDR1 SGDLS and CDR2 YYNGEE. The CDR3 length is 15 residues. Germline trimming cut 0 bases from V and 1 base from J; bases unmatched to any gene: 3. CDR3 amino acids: CASSVGEGSQETQYF. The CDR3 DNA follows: TGTGCCAGCAGCGTAGGGGAGGGTTCCCAAGAGACCCAGTACTTC.

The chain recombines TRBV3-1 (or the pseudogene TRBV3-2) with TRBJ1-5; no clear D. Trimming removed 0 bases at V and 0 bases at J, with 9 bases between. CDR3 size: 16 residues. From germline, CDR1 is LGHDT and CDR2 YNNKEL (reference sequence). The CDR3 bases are TGTGCCAGCAGCCAAGAAAATGGCGGTAGCAATCAGCCCCAGCATTTT. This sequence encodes CASSQENGGSNQPQHF.

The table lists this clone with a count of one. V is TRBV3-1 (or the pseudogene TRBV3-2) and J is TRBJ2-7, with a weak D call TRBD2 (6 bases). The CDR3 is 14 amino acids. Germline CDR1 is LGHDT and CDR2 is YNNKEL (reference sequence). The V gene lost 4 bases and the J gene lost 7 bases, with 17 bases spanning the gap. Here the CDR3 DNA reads TGTGCCAGCAGCCGATTGGCTAGGGGAGGTGAGCAGTACTTC. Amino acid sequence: CASSRLARGGEQYF.

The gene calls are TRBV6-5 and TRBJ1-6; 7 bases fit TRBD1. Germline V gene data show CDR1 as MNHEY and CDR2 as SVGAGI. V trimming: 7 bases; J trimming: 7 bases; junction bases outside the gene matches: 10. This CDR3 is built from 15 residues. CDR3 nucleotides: TGTGCCAGCACCAAACTGGGGACAGCCAATTCACCCCTCCACTTT. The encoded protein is CASTKLGTANSPLHF.

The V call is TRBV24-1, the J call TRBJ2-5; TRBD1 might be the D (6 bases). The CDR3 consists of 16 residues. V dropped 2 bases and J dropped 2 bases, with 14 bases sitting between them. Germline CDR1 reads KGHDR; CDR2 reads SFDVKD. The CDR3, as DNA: TGTGCCACCAGTGATTCCCACAGGGCTCAACAAGAGACCCAGTACTTC. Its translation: CATSDSHRAQQETQYF.

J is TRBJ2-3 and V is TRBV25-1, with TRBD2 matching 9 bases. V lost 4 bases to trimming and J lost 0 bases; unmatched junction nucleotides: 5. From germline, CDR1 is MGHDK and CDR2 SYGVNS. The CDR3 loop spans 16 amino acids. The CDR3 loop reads CASSAGLATSTDTQYF. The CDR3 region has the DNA TGTGCCAGCAGTGCCGGACTAGCGACTAGCACAGATACGCAGTATTTT. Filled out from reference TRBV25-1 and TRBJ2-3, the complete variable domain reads EADIYQTPRYLVIGTGKKITLECSQTMGHDKMYWYQQDPGMELHLIHYSYGVNSTEKGDLSSESTVSRIRTEHFPLTLESARPSHTSQYLCASSAGLATSTDTQYFGPGTRLTVL.

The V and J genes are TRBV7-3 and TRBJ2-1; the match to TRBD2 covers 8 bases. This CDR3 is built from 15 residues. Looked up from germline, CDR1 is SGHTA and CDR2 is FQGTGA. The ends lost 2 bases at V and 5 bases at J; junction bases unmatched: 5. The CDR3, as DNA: TGTGCCAGCAGCTTATCTAGCGGGTACCACAATGAGCAGTTCTTC. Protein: CASSLSSGYHNEQFF.

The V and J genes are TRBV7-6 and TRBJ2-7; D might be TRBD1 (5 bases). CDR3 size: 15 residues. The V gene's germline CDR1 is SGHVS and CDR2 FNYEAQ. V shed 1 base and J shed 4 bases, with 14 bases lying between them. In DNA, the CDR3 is TGTGCCAGCAGCTTAGGTGGGGCCTCTAGATACGAGCAGTACTTC. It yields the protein CASSLGGASRYEQYF.

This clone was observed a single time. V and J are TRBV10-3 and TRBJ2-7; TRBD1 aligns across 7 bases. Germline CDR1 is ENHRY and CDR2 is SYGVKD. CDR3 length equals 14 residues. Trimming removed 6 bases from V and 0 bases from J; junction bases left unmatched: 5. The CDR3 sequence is CAISGRDSSYEQYF. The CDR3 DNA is TGTGCCATCAGCGGACGGGACAGCTCCTACGAGCAGTACTTC.

Here the CDR3 reads CASRRQGVAGELFF. In DNA, the CDR3 is TGTGCCAGCAGACGACAGGGGGTAGCCGGGGAGCTGTTTTTT. The gene calls are TRBV5-6 and TRBJ2-2; 9 positions match TRBD1. J was trimmed by 6 bases and V by 5 bases; bases with no gene match: 5. This CDR3 has 14 residues. CDR1 SGHDT and CDR2 YYEEEE come from the germline V gene.

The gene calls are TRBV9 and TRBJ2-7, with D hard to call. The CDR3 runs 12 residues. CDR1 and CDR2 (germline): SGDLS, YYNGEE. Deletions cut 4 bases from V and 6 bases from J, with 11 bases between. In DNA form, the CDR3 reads TGTGCCAGCAGCCTTACGTCGGGCGAGCAGTACTTC. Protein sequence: CASSLTSGEQYF.

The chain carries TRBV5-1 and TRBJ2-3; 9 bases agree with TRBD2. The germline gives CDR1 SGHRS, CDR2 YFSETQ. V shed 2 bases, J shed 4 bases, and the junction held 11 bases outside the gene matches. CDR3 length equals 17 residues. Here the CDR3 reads CASSFGYLAGGSDTQYF. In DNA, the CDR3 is TGCGCCAGCAGCTTTGGGTATCTGGCGGGAGGGTCAGATACGCAGTATTTT.

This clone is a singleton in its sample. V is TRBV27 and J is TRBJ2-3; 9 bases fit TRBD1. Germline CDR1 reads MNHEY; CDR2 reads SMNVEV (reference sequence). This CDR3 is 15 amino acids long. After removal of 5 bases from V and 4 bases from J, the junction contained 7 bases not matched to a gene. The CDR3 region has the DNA TGTGCCAGCAGTAAAAGGACAGGGGTGGCAGATACGCAGTATTTT. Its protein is CASSKRTGVADTQYF.

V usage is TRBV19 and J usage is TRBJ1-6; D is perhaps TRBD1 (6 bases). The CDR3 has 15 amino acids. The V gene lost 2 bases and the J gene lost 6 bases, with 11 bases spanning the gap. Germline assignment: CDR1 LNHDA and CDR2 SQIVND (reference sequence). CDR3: CASSIRDIVNSPLHF. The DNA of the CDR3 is TGTGCCAGTAGTATACGGGACATCGTTAATTCACCCCTCCACTTT.

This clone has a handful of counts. The CDR3 here is CASSGGQGRGETQYF. DNA of the CDR3: TGTGCCAGCAGCGGCGGACAGGGCCGGGGGGAGACCCAGTACTTC. The chain recombines TRBV4-2 with TRBJ2-5; TRBD1 matches at 8 bases. CDR1 is LGHNA and CDR2 is YNFKEQ in the germline V gene. V was pared by 5 bases and J by 5 bases, with 10 bases of the junction left unmatched. This CDR3 is built from 15 residues.

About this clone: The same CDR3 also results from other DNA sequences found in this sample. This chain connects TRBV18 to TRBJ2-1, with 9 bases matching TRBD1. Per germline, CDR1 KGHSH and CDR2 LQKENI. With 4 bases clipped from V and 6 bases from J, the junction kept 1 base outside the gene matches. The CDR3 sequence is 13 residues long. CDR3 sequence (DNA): TGTGCCAGCTCACTGGACAGGGGCAATGAGCAGTTCTTC. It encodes CASSLDRGNEQFF.

CDR3 DNA: TGTGCCAGCAGCCCCGGGAGGAACGAGCAGTACTTC. Encoded protein: CASSPGRNEQYF. The chain links TRBV7-2 to TRBJ2-7; 7 nucleotides agree with TRBD2. The germline gives CDR1 SGHTA, CDR2 FQGNSA. V dropped 5 bases and J dropped 5; count of bases not matched to a gene: 3. This CDR3 has 12 residues.

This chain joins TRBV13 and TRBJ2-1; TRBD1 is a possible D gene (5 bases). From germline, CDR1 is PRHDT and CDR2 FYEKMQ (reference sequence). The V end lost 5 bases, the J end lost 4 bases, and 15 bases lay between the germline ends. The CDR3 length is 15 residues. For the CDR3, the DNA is TGTGCCAGCAGCCCTCCTGGTGGGGCGTACAATGAGCAGTTCTTC. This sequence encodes CASSPPGGAYNEQFF.

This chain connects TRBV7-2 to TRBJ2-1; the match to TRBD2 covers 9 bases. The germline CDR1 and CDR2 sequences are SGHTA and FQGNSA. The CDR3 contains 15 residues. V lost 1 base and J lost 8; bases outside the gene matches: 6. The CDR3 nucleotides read TGTGCCAGCAGCTTAGAGGCGGGAGGGCCTTATGAGCAGTTCTTC. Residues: CASSLEAGGPYEQFF.

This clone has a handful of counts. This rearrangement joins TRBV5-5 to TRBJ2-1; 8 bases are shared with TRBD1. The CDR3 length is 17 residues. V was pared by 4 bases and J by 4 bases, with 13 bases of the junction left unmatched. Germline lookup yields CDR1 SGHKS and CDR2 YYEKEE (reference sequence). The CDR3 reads CASSGSGTGPHYNEQFF. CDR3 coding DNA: TGTGCCAGCAGCGGATCCGGGACAGGCCCCCATTACAATGAGCAGTTCTTC.

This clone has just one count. The CDR3 loop is CASSSPSGGTYNEQFF. DNA for the CDR3: TGTGCCAGCAGCAGTCCTAGCGGGGGGACCTACAATGAGCAGTTCTTC. This chain links TRBV3-1 (or the pseudogene TRBV3-2) with TRBJ2-1; 11 positions agree with TRBD2. V lost 5 bases and J lost 2; bases outside the gene matches: 5. From germline, CDR1 is LGHDT and CDR2 YNNKEL (reference sequence). This CDR3 has 16 amino acids.

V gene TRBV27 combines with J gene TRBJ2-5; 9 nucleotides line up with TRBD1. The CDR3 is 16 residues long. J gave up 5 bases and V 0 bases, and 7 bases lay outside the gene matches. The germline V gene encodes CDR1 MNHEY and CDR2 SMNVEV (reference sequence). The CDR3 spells CASSLSTGGYRETQYF. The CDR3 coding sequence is TGTGCCAGCAGTTTATCCACAGGGGGCTACCGGGAGACCCAGTACTTC.

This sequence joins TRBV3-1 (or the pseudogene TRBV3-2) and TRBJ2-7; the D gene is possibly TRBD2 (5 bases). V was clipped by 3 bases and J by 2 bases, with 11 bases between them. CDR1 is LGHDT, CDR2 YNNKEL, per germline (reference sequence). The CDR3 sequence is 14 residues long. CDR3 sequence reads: CASSHRGETYEQYF. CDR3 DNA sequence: TGTGCCAGCAGCCACCGGGGAGAGACCTACGAGCAGTACTTC.